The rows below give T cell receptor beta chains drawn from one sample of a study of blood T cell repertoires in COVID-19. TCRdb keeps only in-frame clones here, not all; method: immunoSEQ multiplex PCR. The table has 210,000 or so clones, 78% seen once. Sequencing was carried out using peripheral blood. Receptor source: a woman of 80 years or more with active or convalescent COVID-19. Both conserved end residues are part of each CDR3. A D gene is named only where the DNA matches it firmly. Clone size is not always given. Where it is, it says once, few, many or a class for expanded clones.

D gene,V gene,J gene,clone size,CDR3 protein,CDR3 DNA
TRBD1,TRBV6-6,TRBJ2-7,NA,CASSPGQGFSYEQYF,TGTGCCAGCAGCCCCGGACAGGGGTTCTCCTACGAGCAGTACTTC
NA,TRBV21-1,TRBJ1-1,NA,CASSKNRRNTEAFF,TGTGCCAGCAGCAAAAACAGACGTAACACTGAAGCTTTCTTT
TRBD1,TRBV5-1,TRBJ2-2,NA,CASSLAGTGSTGELFF,TGCGCCAGCAGCTTGGCCGGGACAGGGAGCACCGGGGAGCTGTTTTTT
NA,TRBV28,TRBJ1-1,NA,CASSWSGLNTEAFF,TGTGCCAGCAGTTGGTCGGGACTCAACACTGAAGCTTTCTTT
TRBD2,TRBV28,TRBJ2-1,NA,CASFSGGGKYNEQFF,TGTGCCAGCTTTAGCGGGGGGGGAAAATACAATGAGCAGTTCTTC
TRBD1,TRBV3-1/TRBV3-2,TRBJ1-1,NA,CASRRGTEPNTEAFF,TGTGCCAGCAGACGCGGGACAGAGCCGAACACTGAAGCTTTCTTT
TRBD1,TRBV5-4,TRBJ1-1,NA,CASSTPDREGKAFF,TGTGCCAGCAGCACGCCGGACAGGGAGGGCAAAGCTTTCTTT
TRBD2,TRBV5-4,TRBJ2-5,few,CASSPSPSGQETQYF,TGTGCCAGCAGCCCCTCCCCTAGCGGACAAGAGACCCAGTACTTC
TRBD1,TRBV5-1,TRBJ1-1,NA,CASSLARQGADEAFF,TGCGCCAGCAGCTTGGCCCGGCAGGGGGCCGATGAAGCTTTCTTT
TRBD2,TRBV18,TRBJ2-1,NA,CASSGLAGRSYNEQFF,TGTGCCAGCTCGGGACTAGCGGGAAGGTCCTACAATGAGCAGTTCTTC
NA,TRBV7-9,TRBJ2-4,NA,CASDQGAKNIQYF,TGTGCCAGCGATCAGGGGGCCAAAAACATTCAGTACTTC
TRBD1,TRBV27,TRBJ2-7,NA,CASSLSPPGQGYEQYF,TGTGCCAGCAGTTTATCTCCCCCGGGACAGGGATACGAGCAGTACTTC
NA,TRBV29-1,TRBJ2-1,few,CSGGGGHNEQFF,TGCAGCGGGGGCGGGGGCCACAATGAGCAGTTCTTC
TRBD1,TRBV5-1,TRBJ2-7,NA,CASSIRQGAREQYF,TGCGCCAGCAGCATACGACAGGGGGCAAGGGAGCAGTACTTC
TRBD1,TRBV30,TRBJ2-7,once,CAWSVGTGEYEQYF,TGTGCCTGGAGTGTGGGGACAGGGGAATACGAGCAGTACTTC
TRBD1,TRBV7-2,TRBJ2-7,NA,CASSLVGQSSYEQYF,TGTGCCAGCAGCTTAGTGGGACAGAGCTCCTACGAGCAGTACTTC
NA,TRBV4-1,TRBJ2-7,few,CASNQLSGERGLSSYEQYF,TGCGCCAGCAACCAATTGTCTGGTGAACGCGGTCTTAGCTCCTACGAGCAGTACTTC
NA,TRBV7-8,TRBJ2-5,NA,CASRLRTGREETQYF,TGTGCCAGCCGGTTAAGGACAGGGAGGGAAGAGACCCAGTACTTC
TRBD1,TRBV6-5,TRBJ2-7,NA,CASSYSGTGREQYF,TGTGCCAGCAGTTACTCCGGGACAGGGCGCGAGCAGTACTTC
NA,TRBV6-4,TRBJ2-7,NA,CASSHRERYEQYF,TGTGCCAGCAGTCACCGGGAACGGTACGAGCAGTACTTC
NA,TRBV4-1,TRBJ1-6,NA,CASSLGQDNSPLHF,TGCGCCAGCAGCCTAGGACAAGATAATTCACCCCTCCACTTT
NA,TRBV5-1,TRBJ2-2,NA,CASSLESGELFF,TGCGCCAGCAGCTTAGAGTCCGGGGAGCTGTTTTTT
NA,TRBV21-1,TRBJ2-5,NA,CASSKALPFLTSGAPRETQYF,TGTGCCAGCAGCAAAGCGCTTCCTTTTTTGACTAGCGGGGCACCCAGGGAGACCCAGTACTTC
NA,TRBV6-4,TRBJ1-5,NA,CASSDGSRGFNQPQHF,TGTGCCAGCAGTGACGGGTCTCGGGGTTTCAATCAGCCCCAGCATTTT
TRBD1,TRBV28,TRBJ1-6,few,CASSLGQGSYNSPLHF,TGTGCCAGCAGCCTGGGACAGGGCTCCTATAATTCACCCCTCCACTTT
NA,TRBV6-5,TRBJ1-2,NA,CASQGNYGYTF,TGTGCCAGTCAGGGTAACTATGGCTACACCTTC
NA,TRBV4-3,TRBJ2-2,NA,CASSQGRGFPGELFF,TGCGCCAGCAGCCAAGGAAGGGGCTTTCCCGGGGAGCTGTTTTTT
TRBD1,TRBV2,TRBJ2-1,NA,CATRGTEINNEQFF,TGTGCCACCCGAGGGACAGAGATAAACAATGAGCAGTTCTTC
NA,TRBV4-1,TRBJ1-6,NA,CASSREPTGTSPLHF,TGCGCCAGCAGCCGAGAGCCAACAGGGACTTCACCCCTCCACTTT
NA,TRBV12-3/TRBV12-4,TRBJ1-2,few,CASTPGVRGYTF,TGTGCCAGCACTCCAGGGGTTCGTGGCTACACCTTC
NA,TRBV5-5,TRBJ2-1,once,CASSLDGYYFNEQFF,TGTGCCAGCAGCTTGGATGGGTACTACTTCAATGAGCAGTTCTTC
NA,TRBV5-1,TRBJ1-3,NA,CASSLGAYGNTIYF,TGCGCCAGCAGCTTGGGGGCTTACGGAAACACCATATATTTT
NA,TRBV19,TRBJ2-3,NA,CASSIEREDTQYF,TGTGCCAGTAGTATAGAGCGGGAAGATACGCAGTATTTT
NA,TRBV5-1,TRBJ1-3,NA,CASSLDQGMGNTIYF,TGCGCCAGCAGCTTGGATCAGGGTATGGGAAACACCATATATTTT
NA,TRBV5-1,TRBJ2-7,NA,CASSLVVPGSGSYEQYF,TGCGCCAGCAGCTTGGTGGTCCCGGGGTCCGGCTCCTACGAGCAGTACTTC
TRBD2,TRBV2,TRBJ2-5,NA,CASSVAGGYQETQYF,TGTGCCAGCAGCGTAGCGGGGGGCTACCAAGAGACCCAGTACTTC
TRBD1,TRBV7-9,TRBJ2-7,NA,CASSQGAGVPNEQYF,TGTGCCAGCTCCCAGGGGGCCGGGGTTCCCAACGAGCAGTACTTC
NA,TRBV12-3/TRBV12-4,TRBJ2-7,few,CASWQGGIYEQYF,TGTGCCAGCTGGCAGGGCGGGATCTACGAGCAGTACTTC
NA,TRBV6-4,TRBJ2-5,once,CASSVQPGETQYF,TGTGCCAGCAGTGTCCAACCGGGGGAGACCCAGTACTTC
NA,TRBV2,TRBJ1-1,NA,CASIRRGGLDTEAFF,TGTGCCAGCATTCGGCGCGGGGGTTTGGACACTGAAGCTTTCTTT
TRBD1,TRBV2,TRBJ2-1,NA,CASSQQGAPYNEQFF,TGTGCCAGCAGCCAACAGGGGGCCCCCTACAATGAGCAGTTCTTC
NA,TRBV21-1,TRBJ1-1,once,CAGQGGENTEAFF,TGTGCCGGCCAAGGAGGGGAAAACACTGAAGCTTTCTTT
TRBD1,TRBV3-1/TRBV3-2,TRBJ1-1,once,CASSPPGQADTEAFF,TGTGCCAGCAGCCCACCGGGACAGGCTGACACTGAAGCTTTCTTT
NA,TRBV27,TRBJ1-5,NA,CASSPGDSNQPQHF,TGTGCCAGCAGTCCGGGGGATAGCAATCAGCCCCAGCATTTT
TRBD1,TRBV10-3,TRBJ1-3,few,CAISDPWTGSGNTIYF,TGTGCCATCAGTGACCCCTGGACAGGCTCAGGAAACACCATATATTTT
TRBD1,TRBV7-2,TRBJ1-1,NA,CASSWDRNTEAFF,TGTGCCAGCAGCTGGGACAGGAACACTGAAGCTTTCTTT
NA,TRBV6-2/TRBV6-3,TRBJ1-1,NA,CASTPPGGWEAFF,TGTGCCAGCACCCCCCCGGGGGGCTGGGAAGCTTTCTTT
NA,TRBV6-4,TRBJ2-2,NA,CASSQGQITGELFF,TGTGCCAGCAGTCAAGGACAGATCACCGGGGAGCTGTTTTTT
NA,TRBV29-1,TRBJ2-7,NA,CSVEGIQGASYEQYF,TGCAGCGTTGAAGGAATACAGGGAGCTTCCTACGAGCAGTACTTC
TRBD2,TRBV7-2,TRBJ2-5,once,CASSLVLAGSETQYF,TGTGCCAGCAGCTTAGTATTAGCGGGCTCCGAGACCCAGTACTTC